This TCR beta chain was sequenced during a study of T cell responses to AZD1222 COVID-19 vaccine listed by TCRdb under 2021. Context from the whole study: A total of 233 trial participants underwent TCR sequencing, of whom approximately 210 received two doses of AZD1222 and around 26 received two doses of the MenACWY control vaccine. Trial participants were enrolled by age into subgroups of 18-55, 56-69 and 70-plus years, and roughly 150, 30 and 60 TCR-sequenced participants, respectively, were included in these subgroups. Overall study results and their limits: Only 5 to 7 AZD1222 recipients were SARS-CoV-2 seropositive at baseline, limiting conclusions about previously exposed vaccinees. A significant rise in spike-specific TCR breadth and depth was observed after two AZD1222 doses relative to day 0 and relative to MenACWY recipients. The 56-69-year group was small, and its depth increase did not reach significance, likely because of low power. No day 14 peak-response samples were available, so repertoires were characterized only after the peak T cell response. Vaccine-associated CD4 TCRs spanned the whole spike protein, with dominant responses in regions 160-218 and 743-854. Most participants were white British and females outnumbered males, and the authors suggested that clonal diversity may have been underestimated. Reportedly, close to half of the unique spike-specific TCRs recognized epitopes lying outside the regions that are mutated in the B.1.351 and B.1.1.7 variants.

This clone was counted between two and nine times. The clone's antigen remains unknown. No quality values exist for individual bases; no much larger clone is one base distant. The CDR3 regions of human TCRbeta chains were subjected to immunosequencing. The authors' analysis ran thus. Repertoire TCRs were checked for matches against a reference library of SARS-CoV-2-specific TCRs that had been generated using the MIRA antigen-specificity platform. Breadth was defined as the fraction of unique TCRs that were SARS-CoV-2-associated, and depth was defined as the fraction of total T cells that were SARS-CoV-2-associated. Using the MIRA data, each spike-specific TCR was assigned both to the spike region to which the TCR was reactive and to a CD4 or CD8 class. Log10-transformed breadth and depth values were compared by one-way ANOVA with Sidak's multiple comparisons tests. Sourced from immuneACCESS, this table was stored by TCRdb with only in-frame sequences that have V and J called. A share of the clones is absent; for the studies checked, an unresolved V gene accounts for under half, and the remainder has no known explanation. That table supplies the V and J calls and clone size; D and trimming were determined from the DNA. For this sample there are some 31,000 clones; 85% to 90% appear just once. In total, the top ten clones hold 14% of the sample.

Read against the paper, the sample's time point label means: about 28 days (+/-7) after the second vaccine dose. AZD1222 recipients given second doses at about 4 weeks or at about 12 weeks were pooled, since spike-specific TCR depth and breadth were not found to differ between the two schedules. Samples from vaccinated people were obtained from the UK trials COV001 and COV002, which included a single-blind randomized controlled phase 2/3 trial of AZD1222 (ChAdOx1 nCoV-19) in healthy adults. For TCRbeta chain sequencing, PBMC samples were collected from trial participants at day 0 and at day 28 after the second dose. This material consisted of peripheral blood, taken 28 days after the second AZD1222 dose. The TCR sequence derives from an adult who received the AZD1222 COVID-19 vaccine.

The nucleotide sequence is given as TGTGCCAGTAGCCGAGAGTCGGCCTCTGGAAACACCATATATTTT. Translated, it gives CASSRESASGNTIYF. The rearrangement combines TRBV19 with TRBJ1-3, with no confident D gene call. Trimming at the junction amounts to 6 bases on V and 0 bases on J, and the germline ends lie 12 bases apart. According to the germline V gene (reference sequence), CDR1 reads LNHDA and CDR2 reads SQIVND. The CDR3 goes from the cysteine to the phenylalanine over 15 residues. Only the CDR3 region is kept as DNA, spanning 45 bases read in frame from base 1.